The 8 T cell receptor beta chains given below trace back to one sample, sequenced in a study of blood T cell repertoires in COVID-19. Assay: immunoSEQ multiplex PCR; the TCRdb copy retains only in-frame clones and omits some. The sample consists of about 220,000 clones, less than 85% of them appearing once. The sample consisted of peripheral blood. The receptors come from an elderly woman with acute or convalescent COVID-19.

The chain couples TRBV5-1 to TRBJ2-2; TRBD2 matches at 9 bases. The CDR3 loop spans 16 amino acids. Germline V gene sequence: CDR1 SGHRS, CDR2 YFSETQ. J lost 1 base, V lost 4 bases, and 5 bases had no gene match. In nucleotides, the CDR3 is TGCGCCAGCAGCCCGCGAGCGGGGGGGAACACCGGGGAGCTGTTTTTT. It encodes CASSPRAGGNTGELFF. Using reference TRBV5-1 and TRBJ2-2 for the parts outside the CDR3, the full variable domain is KAGVTQTPRYLIKTRGQQVTLSCSPISGHRSVSWYQQTPGQGLQFLFEYFSETQRNKGNFPGRFSGRQFSNSRSEMNVSTLELGDSALYLCASSPRAGGNTGELFFGEGSRLTVL.

The chain employs TRBV24-1 and TRBJ1-5; D unresolved. The V end lost 5 bases, the J end lost 2 bases, and 18 bases lay between the germline ends. The CDR3 runs to 17 residues. Germline V gives CDR1 KGHDR, CDR2 SFDVKD. CDR3 sequence reads: CATSVIGAYSCNQPQHF. The CDR3 nucleotides read TGTGCCACCAGTGTGATAGGAGCTTATAGCTGCAATCAGCCCCAGCATTTT.

The J gene is TRBJ1-1, the V gene TRBV4-2, with a tentative D call TRBD1 (5 bases). Germline CDR1 is LGHNA and CDR2 is YNFKEQ. V was clipped by 0 bases and J by 6 bases, with 11 bases between them. The CDR3 sequence is 14 residues long. CDR3 amino acids: CASSQDIKGPEAFF. DNA for the CDR3: TGTGCCAGCAGCCAAGATATTAAGGGGCCTGAAGCTTTCTTT.

V is TRBV5-8 and J is TRBJ1-5; TRBD1 might be the D (5 bases). Trimming took off 7 bases at V and 4 bases at J, with 12 bases between the two ends. Germline CDR1 reads SGHTS; CDR2 reads YDEGEE. The CDR3 length is 13 residues. CDR3 sequence reads: CASRTYANQPQHF. CDR3 DNA: TGTGCCAGCCGGACATACGCTAATCAGCCCCAGCATTTT.

The rearrangement links TRBV6-5 to TRBJ2-7, with 10 bases lining up with TRBD2. CDR1 and CDR2 (germline): MNHEY, SVGAGI. Trimming took 2 bases from V and 6 from J; bases not matched to a gene: 4. The CDR3 consists of 14 residues. The CDR3 protein is CASSYQLAGSEQYF. CDR3 DNA sequence: TGTGCCAGCAGTTACCAACTAGCGGGGAGCGAGCAGTACTTC.

The chain is built from TRBV27 and TRBJ1-1, with D tentatively TRBD1 (5 bases). Trimming pared 6 bases from V and 4 bases from J, leaving 12 bases between. Germline lookup yields CDR1 MNHEY and CDR2 SMNVEV (reference sequence). CDR3 length: 13 amino acids. CDR3 sequence: CASRIDRTTEAFF. The CDR3 nucleotides are TGTGCCAGCAGGATCGACAGAACCACTGAAGCTTTCTTT.

The rearrangement uses TRBV27 and TRBJ1-2; 8 bases are a match to TRBD1. Germline V gene data show CDR1 as MNHEY and CDR2 as SMNVEV (reference sequence). The CDR3 contains 13 residues. J was trimmed by 4 bases and V by 5 bases; bases with no gene match: 3. As DNA, the CDR3 is TGTGCCAGCAGTAAACAGGGGGTCTATGGCTACACCTTC. As protein: CASSKQGVYGYTF.

The gene calls are TRBV5-1 and TRBJ2-6; TRBD2 agrees at 7 bases. Per germline, CDR1 SGHRS and CDR2 YFSETQ. V shed 4 bases and J 2 bases; nucleotides not matched to a gene: 3. The CDR3 loop spans 15 amino acids. DNA for the CDR3: TGCGCCAGCAGCGCGGGACTACCTGGGGCCAACGTCCTGACTTTC. Residues: CASSAGLPGANVLTF.